This note documents a single T cell receptor (beta chain) sequence. Each CDR3 protein gets one entry after TCRdb re-called the 5' RACE reads with MiXCR. The data contain tens of thousands of distinct CDR3 sequences, about 12% of them singletons. Noted time point: sample taken at primary tumor resection. Tumor, nontumor lung or frozen PBMC supplied whole RNA that was sequenced unsorted. Per germline, CDR1 SGHRS and CDR2 YFSETQ. This CDR3 is 15 amino acids long. V was clipped by 2 bases and J by 0 bases, with 8 bases between them. This entry belongs to a study of spatial heterogeneity in lung cancer. Study-level background: Consistently, beta-chain sequences turned up in larger numbers than alpha-chain sequences did. On average, each unique TCR and UMI combination appeared more than ten times in raw reads.

The clonotype was recovered from a male donor with early-stage non-small cell lung cancer. The J gene is TRBJ2-2, the V gene TRBV5-1; D perhaps matches TRBD2 (6 bases). Sequencing used PBMCs, obtained at surgery. The CDR3 region is CASSFRGANTGELFF. CDR3 coding DNA: TGCGCCAGCAGCTTTCGCGGGGCGAACACCGGGGAGCTGTTTTTT.